This T cell receptor (beta chain) was recovered during a study of shared clonotypes between healthy human individuals. Whole-study results and caveats: Among donors, sharing of clonotypes was expected to be affected by sequencing depth.

Positively selected for CCR7, the CD45RO-negative cells used as naive CD8 cells excluded terminally differentiated effector memory CD45RA+ cells. Trimming cost V 3 bases and J 3 bases; bases outside gene matches: 7. CDR1 is SGDLS, CDR2 YYNGEE, per germline. There are 15 residues in the CDR3. On this clone: Its antigen is still unknown.

Clones were sequenced by immunoSEQ multiplex PCR, and TCRdb holds only the in-frame ones, with some missing. The repertoire holds fewer than 850,000 clones, with approximately 97% as singletons. The sequenced material came from naive CD8+ T cells sorted from blood. The TCR comes from a man aged 30-40 years in good health. The chain is built from TRBV9 and TRBJ2-7, with 9 bases aligning to TRBD1. The CDR3 DNA reads as TGTGCCAGCAGCGACGGACAGGGGTTCAGCTACGAGCAGTACTTC. Protein sequence: CASSDGQGFSYEQYF.